Given below is one TCR beta chain in context. This entry comes from a study of cytomegalovirus exposure and HLA in healthy donors. This CDR3 is 17 amino acids long. V dropped 4 bases and J dropped 1; count of bases not matched to a gene: 12. Germline V CDR1 and CDR2: SGHRS, YFSETQ. TCRdb's table, derived via immunoSEQ multiplex PCR, lists solely in-frame clones and lacks some. The sample lists roughly 130,000 clones; roughly 90% were seen once. Sequencing was carried out using PBMCs. The clonotype comes from a man between 25 and 39 years old in good health and CMV-seronegative. V and J are TRBV5-1 and TRBJ2-7; 9 bases are a match to TRBD1. CDR3 bases: TGCGCCAGCAGCCTAAATCCGACAGGGGGGAAGTCCTACGAGCAGTACTTC. Its protein is CASSLNPTGGKSYEQYF.